Listed below are T cell receptor beta chains from one sample, sequenced in a study of metastatic and nonmetastatic thyroid tumors. With MiXCR, TCRdb called clones anew from the PCR reads. The sample includes some 25,000 clones, around 20% of them seen just once. Sequenced: blood. These receptors all stem from a male donor with papillary thyroid cancer or a benign thyroid nodule (not recorded which). Some clones in this sample may be carry-over from other donors' samples. The CDR3 runs from the conserved cysteine through the conserved F or W. A D gene is named only where the DNA matches it firmly. Not all rows give a size; the values are once, few, many and, for expanded clones, a class.

clone size: many
V gene: TRBV6-4
J gene: TRBJ2-3
D gene: NA
CDR3 DNA: TGTGCCAGCAGTGACGGGGGGGCCTCAGATACGCAGTATTTT
CDR3 protein: CASSDGGASDTQYF

clone size: NA
V gene: TRBV20-1
J gene: TRBJ2-5
D gene: NA
CDR3 DNA: TGCAGTGCTAGTTTGTCTTGGGAGACCCAGTACTTC
CDR3 protein: CSASLSWETQYF

clone size: many
V gene: TRBV7-2
J gene: TRBJ2-1
D gene: TRBD2
CDR3 DNA: TGTGCCAGCAGCTTAGCGGGGACTAGCGGGATGGGTGCCTACAATGAGCAGTTCTTC
CDR3 protein: CASSLAGTSGMGAYNEQFF

clone size: many
V gene: TRBV25-1
J gene: TRBJ1-1
D gene: NA
CDR3 DNA: TGTGCCAGCAGCTGGGACAACATGAACACTGAAGCTTTCTTT
CDR3 protein: CASSWDNMNTEAFF

clone size: many
V gene: TRBV4-1
J gene: TRBJ2-2
D gene: TRBD2
CDR3 DNA: TGCGCCAGCAGCCAGATACTAGCGGGGGGGCTCCCCGGGGAGCTGTTTTTT
CDR3 protein: CASSQILAGGLPGELFF

clone size: many
V gene: TRBV7-3
J gene: TRBJ2-3
D gene: NA
CDR3 DNA: TGTGCCAGCAGCTTAGTGGCGTCAGATACGCAGTATTTT
CDR3 protein: CASSLVASDTQYF

clone size: many
V gene: TRBV9
J gene: TRBJ1-2
D gene: TRBD1
CDR3 DNA: TGTGCCAGCAGCGTAGAAGCGACAGGGATCTATGGCTACACCTTC
CDR3 protein: CASSVEATGIYGYTF

clone size: medium-sized
V gene: TRBV4-1
J gene: TRBJ1-2
D gene: NA
CDR3 DNA: TGCGCCAGCAGCTACGTGGGTCAGGCCTATGGCTACACCTTC
CDR3 protein: CASSYVGQAYGYTF

clone size: many
V gene: TRBV28
J gene: TRBJ2-3
D gene: NA
CDR3 DNA: TGTGCCAGCAGTTTAATCGATACGCAGTATTTT
CDR3 protein: CASSLIDTQYF

clone size: NA
V gene: TRBV2
J gene: TRBJ1-1
D gene: TRBD1
CDR3 DNA: TGTGCCAGCAGTTTCACAGGGGAGACTGAAGCAGTCTTT
CDR3 protein: CASSFTGETEAVF

clone size: many
V gene: TRBV2
J gene: TRBJ2-5
D gene: TRBD2
CDR3 DNA: TGTGCCAGCAGTGATGGTATGCTAGCGGGAGAAGAGACCCAGTACTTC
CDR3 protein: CASSDGMLAGEETQYF

clone size: many
V gene: TRBV9
J gene: TRBJ2-3
D gene: NA
CDR3 DNA: TGTGCCAGCAGCGGGGCTACAGATACGCAGTATTTT
CDR3 protein: CASSGATDTQYF

clone size: many
V gene: TRBV9
J gene: TRBJ1-3
D gene: TRBD1
CDR3 DNA: TGTGCCAGCAGCGGACAGGGGCCATCTGGAAACACCATATATTTT
CDR3 protein: CASSGQGPSGNTIYF

clone size: many
V gene: TRBV11-3
J gene: TRBJ1-4
D gene: NA
CDR3 DNA: TGTGCCAGCAGCTTAGATTCCGGGAGTGGTGAAAAACTGTTTTTT
CDR3 protein: CASSLDSGSGEKLFF

clone size: NA
V gene: TRBV6-1
J gene: TRBJ1-5
D gene: NA
CDR3 DNA: TGTGCCAGCAGAGGGGGGACATCGTATATCAATCAGCCCCAGCATTTT
CDR3 protein: CASRGGTSYINQPQHF

clone size: NA
V gene: TRBV4-2
J gene: TRBJ2-2
D gene: NA
CDR3 DNA: TGTGCCAGCAGCCAAGATTGGACTACCACCGGGGAGCTGTTTTTT
CDR3 protein: CASSQDWTTTGELFF

clone size: many
V gene: TRBV30
J gene: TRBJ1-5
D gene: NA
CDR3 DNA: TGTGCCTGGGGTGACGGAGACCATCAGCCCCAGCATTTT
CDR3 protein: CAWGDGDHQPQHF

clone size: many
V gene: TRBV6-5
J gene: TRBJ2-7
D gene: NA
CDR3 DNA: TGTGCCAGCAGTTACTCGGGCGAGCAGTACTTC
CDR3 protein: CASSYSGEQYF

clone size: many
V gene: TRBV5-6
J gene: TRBJ2-7
D gene: NA
CDR3 DNA: TGTGCCAGCAGCCTGGGACATATCGAGCAGTACTTC
CDR3 protein: CASSLGHIEQYF

clone size: many
V gene: TRBV24-1
J gene: TRBJ2-7
D gene: TRBD1
CDR3 DNA: TGTGCCACCAGTGACCCCGGGGAGACAGGGGCCGAGCAGTACTTC
CDR3 protein: CATSDPGETGAEQYF